This T cell receptor (beta chain) was identified in a study of response to subunit inactivated influenza vaccine. In TCRdb, the RT-PCR reads were re-called with MiXCR into one record per CDR3 protein. The sample consists of some 300,000 distinct CDR3 sequences, approximately 20% of them appearing once. This clonotype was found a few times. V was clipped by 3 bases and J by 6 bases, with 15 bases between them. The CDR3 loop spans 15 amino acids. Germline CDR1 reads SGHAT; CDR2 reads FQNNGV. The V gene is TRBV11-2, the J gene TRBJ2-1; a weak D match, TRBD1 (7 bases). The clonotype comes from a man aged 45-69 years who received an inactivated influenza vaccine. This specimen consisted of PBMCs from blood, obtained roughly 20 months after vaccination. DNA for the CDR3: TGTGCCAGCAGCTTTGGGTGGGGGGACAGCAATGAGCAGTTCTTC. Translation gives CASSFGWGDSNEQFF.